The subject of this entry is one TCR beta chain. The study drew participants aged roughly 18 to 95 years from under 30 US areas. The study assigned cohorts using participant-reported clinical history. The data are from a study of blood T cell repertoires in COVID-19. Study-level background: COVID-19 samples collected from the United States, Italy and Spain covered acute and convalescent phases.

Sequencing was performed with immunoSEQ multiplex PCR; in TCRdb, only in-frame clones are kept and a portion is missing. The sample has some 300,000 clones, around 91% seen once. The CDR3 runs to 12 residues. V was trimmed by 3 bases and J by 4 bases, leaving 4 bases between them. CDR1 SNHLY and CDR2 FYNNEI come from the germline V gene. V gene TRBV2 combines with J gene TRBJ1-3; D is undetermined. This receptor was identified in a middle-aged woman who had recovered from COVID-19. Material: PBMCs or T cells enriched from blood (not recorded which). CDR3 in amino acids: CASSDQGNTIYF. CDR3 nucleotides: TGTGCCAGCAGTGATCAGGGAAACACCATATATTTT.